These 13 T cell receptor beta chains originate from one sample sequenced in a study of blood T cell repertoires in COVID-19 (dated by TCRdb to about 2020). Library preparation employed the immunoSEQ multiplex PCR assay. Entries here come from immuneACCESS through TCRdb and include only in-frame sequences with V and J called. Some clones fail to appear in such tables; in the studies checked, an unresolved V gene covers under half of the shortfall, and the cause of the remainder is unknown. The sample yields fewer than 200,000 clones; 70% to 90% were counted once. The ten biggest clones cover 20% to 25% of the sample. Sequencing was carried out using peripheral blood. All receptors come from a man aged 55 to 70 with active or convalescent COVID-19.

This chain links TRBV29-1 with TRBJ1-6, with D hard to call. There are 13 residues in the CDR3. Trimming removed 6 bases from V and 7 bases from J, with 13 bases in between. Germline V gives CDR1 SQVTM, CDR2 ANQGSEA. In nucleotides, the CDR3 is TGCAGCGTATCTTCAGGACTGAATTCACCCCTCCACTTT. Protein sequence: CSVSSGLNSPLHF.

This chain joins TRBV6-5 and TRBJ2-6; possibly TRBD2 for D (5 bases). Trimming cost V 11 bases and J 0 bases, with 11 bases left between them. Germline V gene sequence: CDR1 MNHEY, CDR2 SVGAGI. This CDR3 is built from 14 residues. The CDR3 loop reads CASKAGSGANVLTF. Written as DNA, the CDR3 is TGTGCCTCCAAGGCGGGCTCTGGGGCCAACGTCCTGACTTTC.

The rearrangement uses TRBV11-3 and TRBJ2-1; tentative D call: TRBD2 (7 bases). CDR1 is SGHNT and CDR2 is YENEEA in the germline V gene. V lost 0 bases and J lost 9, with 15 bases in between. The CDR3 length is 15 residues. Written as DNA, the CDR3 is TGTGCCAGCAGCTTAGAACCAGGGGCTAGCGGTGAGCAGTTCTTC. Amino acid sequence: CASSLEPGASGEQFF.

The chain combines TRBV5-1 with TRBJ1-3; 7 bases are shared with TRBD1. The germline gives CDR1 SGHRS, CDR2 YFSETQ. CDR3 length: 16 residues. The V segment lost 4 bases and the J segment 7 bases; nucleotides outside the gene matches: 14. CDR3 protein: CASSAGLRTGRNTIYF. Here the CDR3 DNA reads TGCGCCAGCAGCGCGGGATTAAGGACAGGTCGGAACACCATATATTTT.

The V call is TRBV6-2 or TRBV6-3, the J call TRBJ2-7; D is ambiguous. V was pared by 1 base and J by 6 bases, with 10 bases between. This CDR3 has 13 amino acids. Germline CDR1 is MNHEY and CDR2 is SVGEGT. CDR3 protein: CASSYFPTSEQYF. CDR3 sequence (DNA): TGTGCCAGCAGTTACTTTCCCACATCCGAGCAGTACTTC.

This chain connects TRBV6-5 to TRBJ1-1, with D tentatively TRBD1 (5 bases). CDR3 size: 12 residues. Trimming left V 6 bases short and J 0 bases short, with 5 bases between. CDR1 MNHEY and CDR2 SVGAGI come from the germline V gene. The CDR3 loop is CASRDMNTEAFF. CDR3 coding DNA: TGTGCCAGCAGGGACATGAACACTGAAGCTTTCTTT.

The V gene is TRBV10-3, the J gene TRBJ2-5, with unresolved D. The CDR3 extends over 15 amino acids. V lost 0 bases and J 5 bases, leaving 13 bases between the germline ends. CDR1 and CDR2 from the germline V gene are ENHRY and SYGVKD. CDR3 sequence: CAISESTGPAETQYF. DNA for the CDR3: TGTGCCATCAGTGAGTCGACTGGCCCGGCGGAGACCCAGTACTTC.

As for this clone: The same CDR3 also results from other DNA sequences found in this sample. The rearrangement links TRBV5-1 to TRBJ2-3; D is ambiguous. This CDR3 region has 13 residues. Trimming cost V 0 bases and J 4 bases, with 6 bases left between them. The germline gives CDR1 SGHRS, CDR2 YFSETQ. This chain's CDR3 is CASSLAPADTQYF. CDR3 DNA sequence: TGCGCCAGCAGCTTGGCCCCCGCAGATACGCAGTATTTT.

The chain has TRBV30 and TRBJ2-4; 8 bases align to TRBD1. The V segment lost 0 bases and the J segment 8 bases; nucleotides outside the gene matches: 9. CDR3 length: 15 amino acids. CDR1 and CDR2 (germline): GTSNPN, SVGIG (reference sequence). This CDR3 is CAWSVAGGGPYIQYF. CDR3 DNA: TGTGCCTGGAGTGTAGCAGGGGGCGGTCCGTACATTCAGTACTTC.

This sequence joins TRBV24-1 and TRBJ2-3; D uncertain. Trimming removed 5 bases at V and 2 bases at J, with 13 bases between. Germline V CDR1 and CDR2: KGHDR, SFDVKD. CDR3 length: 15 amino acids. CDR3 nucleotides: TGTGCCACCAGTGCCCAGAACCTCCTCACAGATACGCAGTATTTT. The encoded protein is CATSAQNLLTDTQYF.

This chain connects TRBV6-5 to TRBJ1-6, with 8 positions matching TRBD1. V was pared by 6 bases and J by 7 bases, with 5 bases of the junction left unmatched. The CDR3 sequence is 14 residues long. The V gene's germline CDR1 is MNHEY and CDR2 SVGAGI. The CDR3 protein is CASSRQGQNSPLHF. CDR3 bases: TGTGCCAGCAGCCGACAGGGGCAGAATTCACCCCTCCACTTT.

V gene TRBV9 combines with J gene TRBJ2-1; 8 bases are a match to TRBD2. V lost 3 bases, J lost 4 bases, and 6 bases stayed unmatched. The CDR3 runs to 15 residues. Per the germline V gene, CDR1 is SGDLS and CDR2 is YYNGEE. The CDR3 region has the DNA TGTGCCAGCAGCGAAACTAGCGGTATATACAATGAGCAGTTCTTC. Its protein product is CASSETSGIYNEQFF.

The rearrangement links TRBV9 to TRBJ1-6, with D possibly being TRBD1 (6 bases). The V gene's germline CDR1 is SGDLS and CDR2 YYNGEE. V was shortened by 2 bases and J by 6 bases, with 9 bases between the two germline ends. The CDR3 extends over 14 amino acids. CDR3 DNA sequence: TGTGCCAGCAGCGTTGGGGGCCCTAATTCACCCCTCCACTTT. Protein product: CASSVGGPNSPLHF.